This T cell receptor (beta chain) was sequenced in a study of shared clonotypes between healthy human individuals. V lost 2 bases and J 1 base, leaving 12 bases between the germline ends. The CDR3 has 15 amino acids. Germline V gene sequence: CDR1 MDHEN, CDR2 SYDVKM. Sequencing used immunoSEQ multiplex PCR; TCRdb keeps in-frame clones, though not all of them. The sample contains 2,500,000 or so clones, approximately 94% of which appear only once. The V call is TRBV28, the J call TRBJ2-7; tentatively, D is TRBD2 (6 bases). The TCR originated in a man younger than 30 in good health. Some clones in this sample may be carry-over from other donors' samples. The sample comprised naive CD4+ T cells from PBMCs. The sample's subset: CD45RA+ positively selected. The CDR3 DNA sequence: TGTGCCAGCAGTTTAGAAAGGGACTGGTCCTACGAGCAGTACTTC. Protein sequence: CASSLERDWSYEQYF.